Listed here is a single T cell receptor (beta chain). Its specific antigen is unknown. Base qualities were left out, and no much larger clone turns up one base away. The data originate from a study of T cells after somatic rescue of genetic block (TCRdb year 2020). About the study as a whole: The study assessed how robust, over the long term, a T-cell system was when the system had developed through somatic rescue of a genetic block in T-cell development.

The library came from the immunoSEQ multiplex PCR assay. This is the immuneACCESS table as TCRdb keeps it, with only in-frame sequences that have V and J called. A part of the clones is gone; compared with another copy, unresolved V genes explain less than half, and the rest is unexplained. The sample table records 9,500 to 15,000 clones; about 76% of these occur just once. The top ten hold about an eighth of the sample. For CDR1 and CDR2, the germline V gene (reference sequence) lists WNHNN and SYGVQD. The V end loses 6 bases and the J end loses 4 bases, and a stretch of 9 bases separates them. The cysteine opens and the phenylalanine closes a CDR3 of 13 amino acids. Kept here is only the CDR3 DNA, which spans 39 bases and is read in frame from base 1.

This receptor was obtained from a boy aged 10-17 years. The sequence is built from TRBV10-1 and TRBJ1-4; there is no confident call for the D gene. Sequencing input: peripheral blood mononuclear cells (PBMCs). The DNA sequence is given as TGCGCCAGCAGCCGGGTAATTAATGAAAAACTGTTTTTT. Its protein reads: CASSRVINEKLFF.